This T cell receptor beta chain was recorded in a study of blood T cell repertoires in COVID-19 (TCRdb year 2020). Regarding the research as a whole: The collaborator samples originated in the United States, Italy and Spain and spanned the acute and convalescent phases of COVID-19. Where HLA class I and class II types were available, the types were taken from metadata supplied by the sample provider, not from assay-based typing. The samples were drawn from two sources: the first 160 participants of the ongoing ImmuneRACE study, and over 950 subjects contributed by 6 global collaborators. The material from the prospective study consisted of cDNA or gDNA derived from T cells, B-cell-depleted T cells, or PBMCs. A de-identified subject ID, COVID-19 status, age in years and sex were almost always included in the sample metadata. A freely available public database, intended as a resource for researchers studying the immune response to SARS-CoV-2, is where the repertoires were released. Deeply sampled blood TCRbeta repertoires from subjects exposed to, actively infected with, or recovered from COVID-19 were included in the dataset. Beyond this particular receptor, the publication reports: How much clinical and demographic metadata was included differed by source and by participant, and the metadata was provided uncurated.

Participants in the prospective study were enrolled through a virtual design, were aged about 18 to 89 years, and lived in approximately 25 United States geographic areas. To assign participants to cohorts, the prospective study relied on clinical history that participants themselves reported in a screening survey and a study questionnaire. In the prospective study, whole blood, serum and a nasopharyngeal or oropharyngeal swab were collected from each participant by mobile phlebotomists. Additional blood draws and questionnaires over an approximately 2-month period could optionally be provided by prospective study participants. Blood samples from the prospective study were shipped frozen or at room temperature prior to DNA extraction. The CDR3 spans 15 residues, from the cysteine through the phenylalanine. Kept here is only the CDR3 DNA, which spans 45 bases and is read in frame from base 1. V loses 1 base at its end and J loses 2 bases; junction bases beyond the gene matches: 4. The germline V gene (reference sequence) provides CDR1 LGHDT and CDR2 YNNKEL.

The immunoSEQ Assay, a bias-controlled multiplex PCR, was used to amplify TCRbeta CDR3 regions from genomic DNA. The authors' pipeline ran thus. The number of nucleated cells in each sample was estimated from the amplification of reference gene primers within the assay. To quantify the absolute abundance of each unique TCRbeta CDR3 rearrangement, sequence reads were collapsed and filtered. For each sample, productive Simpson clonality was calculated by taking the square root of Simpson's diversity index across productive rearrangements. The immuneACCESS repertoire file appears here via TCRdb, limited to in-frame rearrangements. These files lack a portion of the clones; in checked studies, under half of the deficit traces to unresolved V genes, and the cause of the others is not known. Clone size and V and J calls were adopted from that table, with D and trimming inferred from the DNA. Within this sample are approximately 200,000 clones, with around 87% of them counted one time only. The ten top clones hold around 3.2% of the sample.

As concerns this clone: Its antigen has not been determined. The record has no base qualities; no much larger clone is one base away.

This receptor chain uses TRBV3-1 (or the pseudogene TRBV3-2) and TRBJ2-7; 8 central nucleotides agree with TRBD2. This TCR was recovered from a woman aged 18-29 years in a cohort exposed to, infected with or recovered from COVID-19 (not recorded which). The sequenced sample was PBMCs or T cells enriched from blood (not recorded which). The DNA sequence is given as TGTGCCAGCAGCCAAGGGTTAGCGGGGACCTACGAGCAGTACTTC. This is translated as CASSQGLAGTYEQYF.